The rows below give T cell receptor beta chains drawn from one sample of a study of blood T cell repertoires in COVID-19. Using immunoSEQ multiplex PCR, the repertoire was profiled, and TCRdb retains in-frame clones only, with some absent. The sample shows around 160,000 clones, approximately 83% of them seen only once. The sequencing input was PBMCs or T cells enriched from blood (not recorded which). These receptors were collected from a woman aged 55-69 years who had recovered from COVID-19. The CDR3 runs from the conserved cysteine through the conserved F or W. The order of the fields is V gene, clone size, D gene, J gene, CDR3 DNA, CDR3 protein. The D gene is left open where the match is weak. Part of the rows lack a size; the others show once, few, many or a class for expanded clones.

>TRBV2|-|TRBD1|TRBJ1-5
TGTGCCAGCAGAGACGGGACAGCTTATCAGCCCCAGCATTTT
CASRDGTAYQPQHF
>TRBV11-2|-|-|TRBJ2-7
TGTGCCAGCAGCTTAGATCCTGGGGCAGCCTACGAGCAGTACTTC
CASSLDPGAAYEQYF
>TRBV20-1|-|-|TRBJ2-1
TGCAGTGCTAAACGTGGGGCTGAGCAGTTCTTC
CSAKRGAEQFF
>TRBV3-1/TRBV3-2|-|-|TRBJ2-7
TGTGCCAGCAGCCCCGGAGCCCTCCTCTCCTACGAGCAGTACTTC
CASSPGALLSYEQYF
>TRBV2|many|-|TRBJ1-1
TGTGCCAGCAGTTACGACAGTGAAGCTTTCTTT
CASSYDSEAFF
>TRBV4-2|-|-|TRBJ2-1
TGTGCCAGCAGCCAACAAGCGGTAAGCGGCCCGAGCTCCTACAATGAGCAGTTCTTC
CASSQQAVSGPSSYNEQFF
>TRBV5-1|-|-|TRBJ2-2
TGCGCCAGCAGCCCGTCGGTGGGGGCCACCGGGGAGCTGTTTTTT
CASSPSVGATGELFF
>TRBV6-5|-|TRBD1|TRBJ1-5
TGTGCCAGCACAAAAGGACAGGGTGGCAATCAGCCCCAGCATTTT
CASTKGQGGNQPQHF
>TRBV28|-|TRBD2|TRBJ2-7
TGTGCTGTGAGCGGGAGTGGCTACGAGCAGTACTTC
CAVSGSGYEQYF
>TRBV5-1|-|TRBD2|TRBJ2-1
TGCGCCAGCAGCTTGGATGCTAGCGGCACCTACAATGAGCAGTTCTTC
CASSLDASGTYNEQFF
>TRBV2|-|-|TRBJ2-1
TGTGCCAGCTTGGGAGCCCCTCTCTACAATGAGCAGTTCTTC
CASLGAPLYNEQFF
>TRBV5-1|-|-|TRBJ2-3
TGCGCCAGCAGACTTAAGGGGAGCACAGATACGCAGTATTTT
CASRLKGSTDTQYF
>TRBV18|-|TRBD2|TRBJ2-1
TGTGCCAGCTCACCCCGCGGGAGCGCGAATGAGCAGTTCTTC
CASSPRGSANEQFF
>TRBV6-1|-|TRBD1|TRBJ1-2
TGTGCCAGCAGGCTTACAGGGGGCGGAACAATCACCTTC
CASRLTGGGTITF
>TRBV9|-|-|TRBJ1-3
TGTGCCAGCAGCGTAGGAGAGGGCCACTCTGGAAACACCATATATTTT
CASSVGEGHSGNTIYF
>TRBV14|-|TRBD1|TRBJ2-7
TGTGCCAGCACCCGGACAGGGATCGACTACGAGCAGTACTTC
CASTRTGIDYEQYF
>TRBV19|-|TRBD1|TRBJ1-2
TGTGCCAGTAGTGCGCGGGACAGTGATTGGGGCGGCTACACCTTC
CASSARDSDWGGYTF
>TRBV28|-|TRBD2|TRBJ2-3
TGTGCCAGCAGTTCGTGGACTAGTACAGATACGCAGTATTTT
CASSSWTSTDTQYF
>TRBV6-5|-|TRBD1|TRBJ1-5
TGTGCCAGCAAGTCCCAGGGGGCAGTTCAGCCCCAGCATTTT
CASKSQGAVQPQHF
>TRBV19|-|-|TRBJ2-1
TGTGCCAGTAGTATGGGTGGGGCAGGGGGGATCTTC
CASSMGGAGGIF
>TRBV27|-|-|TRBJ1-6
TGTGCCAGCAGTTTACTACAGGGTGTAAATTCACCCCTCCACTTT
CASSLLQGVNSPLHF
>TRBV19|-|-|TRBJ1-2
TGTGCCAGTAGCCCCTACTTAGGGGTCGGTGGCTACACCTTC
CASSPYLGVGGYTF
>TRBV18|-|-|TRBJ1-1
TGTGCCAGCTCACCAGGGGCTGGCACTGAAGCTTTCTTT
CASSPGAGTEAFF
>TRBV3-1/TRBV3-2|-|-|TRBJ2-7
TGTGCCAGCGTCTCAGCGGCAAGGGAGCAGTACTTC
CASVSAAREQYF
>TRBV27|-|-|TRBJ1-1
TGTGCCAGCAAGACAAACGGAAACACTGAAGCTTTCTTT
CASKTNGNTEAFF
>TRBV9|-|TRBD2|TRBJ2-3
TGTGCCAGCAGCGTAGCTAGCGGGCTAGATACGCAGTATTTT
CASSVASGLDTQYF
>TRBV6-5|-|-|TRBJ1-2
TGTGCCAGCACCCCCTCCCCAGGGGTCGATGGCTACACCTTC
CASTPSPGVDGYTF
>TRBV11-1|-|TRBD2|TRBJ2-1
TGTGCCAGCAGCTTAGCGCTCCGGACTAGTGGTGGTGAGCAGTTCTTC
CASSLALRTSGGEQFF
>TRBV5-1|once|-|TRBJ1-2
TGCGCCAGCAGCGAAGCAGGGGATCGTGGCTACACCTTC
CASSEAGDRGYTF
>TRBV19|-|-|TRBJ2-2
TGTGCCAGTAGTAACTCGAACACCGGGGAGCTGTTTTTT
CASSNSNTGELFF
>TRBV7-9|-|-|TRBJ2-7
TGTGCCAGCAGCCTCATACAGGCCTCCTACGAGCAGTACTTC
CASSLIQASYEQYF
>TRBV5-1|-|-|TRBJ1-2
TGCGCCAGCAGCTTGCCCGGCCCTACAAGGCAGGCTCGTGGCTACACCTTC
CASSLPGPTRQARGYTF
>TRBV18|-|-|TRBJ1-4
TGTGCCAGCTCGCAGACAGCAACTAATGAAAAACTGTTTTTT
CASSQTATNEKLFF
>TRBV14|-|-|TRBJ1-1
TGTGCCAGCGCTGGGGGGGGTCGAGCGAGCGCTGAAGCTTTCTTT
CASAGGGRASAEAFF
>TRBV2|-|TRBD1|TRBJ2-2
TGTGCCAGCAGTGAAGGGGGACAGGGGGTGTCCACCGGGGAGCTGTTTTTT
CASSEGGQGVSTGELFF
>TRBV28|-|TRBD1|TRBJ1-2
TGTGCCAGCAGGTTGCCGACAGGGGGGAATGGCTACACCTTC
CASRLPTGGNGYTF
>TRBV2|few|TRBD1|TRBJ1-3
TGTGCCAGCAGTGTGGACAGGGGGAAAGGAAACACCATATATTTT
CASSVDRGKGNTIYF
>TRBV11-2|-|-|TRBJ1-2
TGTGCCAGCAGCTCGGAGGGGTATGGCTACACCTTC
CASSSEGYGYTF
>TRBV3-1/TRBV3-2|-|-|TRBJ2-7
TGTGCCAGCAGCCTTGACAGATCCTACGAGCAGTACTTC
CASSLDRSYEQYF
>TRBV28|-|TRBD1|TRBJ1-1
TGTGCCAGCAGTCGACAGGGAGGGAACACTGAAGCTTTCTTT
CASSRQGGNTEAFF
>TRBV7-2|-|-|TRBJ2-1
TGTGCCAGCAGCCCCCAGCGGAGCTCCTACAATGAGCAGTTCTTC
CASSPQRSSYNEQFF
>TRBV7-8|-|-|TRBJ1-2
TGTGCCAGCAGCCCTGAACAGGGTATCAACTATGGCTACACCTTC
CASSPEQGINYGYTF
>TRBV13|-|TRBD1|TRBJ1-2
TGTGCCAGCAGCTTAGGCAGGGGGGTCCATGGCTACACCTTC
CASSLGRGVHGYTF
>TRBV3-1/TRBV3-2|-|TRBD2|TRBJ2-3
TGTGCCAGCAGCCAAGAAGCGGGAGGGGCGCAGTATTTT
CASSQEAGGAQYF
>TRBV28|-|-|TRBJ2-7
TGTGCCAGCTCCCGCGAGGGCGAGCAGTACTTC
CASSREGEQYF
>TRBV27|-|TRBD1|TRBJ2-2
TGTGCCAGCAGCCCCGTTGACAGGGCCGACACCGGGGAGCTGTTTTTT
CASSPVDRADTGELFF
>TRBV29-1|-|TRBD2|TRBJ2-3
TGCAGCGGAAAGCGGGGGGTGTTTCAATCAGATACGCAGTATTTT
CSGKRGVFQSDTQYF
>TRBV27|-|-|TRBJ2-1
TGTGCCAGCAGTCCCTCTAGGAGAAATGAGCAGTTCTTC
CASSPSRRNEQFF
>TRBV5-1|-|TRBD1|TRBJ1-3
TGCGCCAGCAGCGTGGAGACAGGGAACACCATATATTTT
CASSVETGNTIYF
>TRBV10-3|few|TRBD2|TRBJ2-2
TGTGCCATCAGCGGGGGGTACACCGGGGAGCTGTTTTTT
CAISGGYTGELFF
>TRBV5-1|-|-|TRBJ2-3
TGCGCCAGCAGCTTGACAGTAGCGAACACAGATACGCAGTATTTT
CASSLTVANTDTQYF
>TRBV9|-|TRBD1|TRBJ2-2
TGTGCCAGCAGCGTAGATCCGGGACAGGGGGCTTTCGGGGAGCTGTTTTTT
CASSVDPGQGAFGELFF
>TRBV28|-|TRBD1|TRBJ1-2
TGTGCCGGACAACAGGGGTCGGGTGGCTACACCTTC
CAGQQGSGGYTF
>TRBV5-1|-|-|TRBJ1-5
TGCGCCAGCAGCTTGGCCCCGGGGTTCAATCAGCCCCAGCATTTT
CASSLAPGFNQPQHF
>TRBV27|-|-|TRBJ1-2
TGTGCCAGCAGTCGAGGGGGGGAGCTGAACTATGGCTACACCTTC
CASSRGGELNYGYTF
>TRBV18|-|-|TRBJ1-2
TGTGCCAGCTCACCAGACAGGTCGTATGGCTACACCTTC
CASSPDRSYGYTF
>TRBV24-1|-|-|TRBJ2-1
TGTGCCACCAGTTCAAACCGGGCCAGGGCCTACAATGAGCAGTTCTTC
CATSSNRARAYNEQFF
>TRBV7-2|-|-|TRBJ2-7
TGTGCCAGCAGCGTACAACAGGGGGGGACCTACGAGCAGTACTTC
CASSVQQGGTYEQYF
>TRBV30|-|-|TRBJ1-3
TGTGCCTGGAACCACCCGCTCCCGAGCTCTGGAAACACCATATATTTT
CAWNHPLPSSGNTIYF